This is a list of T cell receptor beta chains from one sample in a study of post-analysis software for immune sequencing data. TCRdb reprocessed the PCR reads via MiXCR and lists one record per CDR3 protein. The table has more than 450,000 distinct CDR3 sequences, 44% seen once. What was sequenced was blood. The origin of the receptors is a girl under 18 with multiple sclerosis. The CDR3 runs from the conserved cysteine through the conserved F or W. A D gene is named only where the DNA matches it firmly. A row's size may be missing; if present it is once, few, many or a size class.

DNA: TGTGCCAGCAGCTTAGTGAGGGGGGGATTGAGCACAGATACGCAGTATTTT
CDR3: CASSLVRGGLSTDTQYF
D: NA
V: TRBV7-2
size: NA
J: TRBJ2-3

DNA: TGTGCCAGCCTACAAGCAACTAATGAAAAACTGTTTTTT
CDR3: CASLQATNEKLFF
D: NA
V: TRBV12-3/TRBV12-4
size: NA
J: TRBJ1-4

DNA: TGTGCCAGCAGCTTGGGAGCGGGAGCACGGGAGCAGTACTTC
CDR3: CASSLGAGAREQYF
D: TRBD2
V: TRBV5-6
size: few
J: TRBJ2-7

DNA: TGCAGCGTTGAGACTAGCGGGGTGTTCAATGGGCAGTTCTTC
CDR3: CSVETSGVFNGQFF
D: TRBD2
V: TRBV29-1
size: few
J: TRBJ2-1

DNA: TGTGCCAGCAGCCAAGATACGGCTAGCGACAGCTACGAGCAGTACTTC
CDR3: CASSQDTASDSYEQYF
D: NA
V: TRBV4-2
size: NA
J: TRBJ2-7

DNA: TGTGCCAGCAGTTCCAGCCGGGACAGAAGACCCACTAATGAAAAACTGTTTTTT
CDR3: CASSSSRDRRPTNEKLFF
D: TRBD1
V: TRBV12-3/TRBV12-4
size: few
J: TRBJ1-4

DNA: TGCGCCAGCAGCCCTTCACCGGGACAGTCCACAGATACGCAGTATTTT
CDR3: CASSPSPGQSTDTQYF
D: TRBD1
V: TRBV4-1
size: NA
J: TRBJ2-3

DNA: TGTGCCAGCAGCCAAGATATGACTTTCTACGAGCAGTACTTC
CDR3: CASSQDMTFYEQYF
D: NA
V: TRBV4-2
size: NA
J: TRBJ2-7

DNA: TGCAGTGCTTACGGACAGGGGGGACCAGATACGCAGTATTTT
CDR3: CSAYGQGGPDTQYF
D: TRBD1
V: TRBV20-1
size: NA
J: TRBJ2-3

DNA: TGTGCCAGCAGCCTCAGGGTTAGTTCCTACGAGCAGTACTTC
CDR3: CASSLRVSSYEQYF
D: NA
V: TRBV7-9
size: NA
J: TRBJ2-7

DNA: TGTGCCAGCAGGCAGGGAACGGGTCCGAACTATGGCTACACCTTC
CDR3: CASRQGTGPNYGYTF
D: NA
V: TRBV3-1
size: NA
J: TRBJ1-2

DNA: TGCAGTGCTAGAGATCCAGGGGACGGGGCCAAAAACATTCAGTACTTC
CDR3: CSARDPGDGAKNIQYF
D: NA
V: TRBV20-1
size: NA
J: TRBJ2-4

DNA: TGCAGTGCTTCGACGGGTGGCAGGGAGACCCAGTACTTC
CDR3: CSASTGGRETQYF
D: NA
V: TRBV20-1
size: NA
J: TRBJ2-5

DNA: TGTGCCAGCAGCGTAGGAGGGACAGGGGTTAATAATTCACCCCTCCACTTT
CDR3: CASSVGGTGVNNSPLHF
D: TRBD1
V: TRBV9
size: NA
J: TRBJ1-6

DNA: TGTGCCATCACCCCGGGACAGAGCTCCTACGAGCAGTACTTC
CDR3: CAITPGQSSYEQYF
D: TRBD1
V: TRBV10-3
size: NA
J: TRBJ2-7

DNA: TGTGCCAGCACCTCGAATGAAAAACTGTTTTTT
CDR3: CASTSNEKLFF
D: NA
V: TRBV12-3/TRBV12-4
size: few
J: TRBJ1-4

DNA: TGTGCCATCACGATAGGGGCAGGGGTTTACAATGAGCAGTTCTTC
CDR3: CAITIGAGVYNEQFF
D: NA
V: TRBV10-3
size: NA
J: TRBJ2-1

DNA: TGTGCCAGCAGGCGAGAAGCGGGGGGTACAGATACGCAGTATTTT
CDR3: CASRREAGGTDTQYF
D: TRBD2
V: TRBV7-2
size: NA
J: TRBJ2-3

DNA: TGCGCCAGCAGCCCCTACATGACGCTTACCTACGAGCAGTACTTC
CDR3: CASSPYMTLTYEQYF
D: NA
V: TRBV5-1
size: NA
J: TRBJ2-7

DNA: TGTGCCAGCAGTCCCCTCGTGGACCTCGAGCAGTACTTC
CDR3: CASSPLVDLEQYF
D: NA
V: TRBV12-3/TRBV12-4
size: NA
J: TRBJ2-7

DNA: TGTGCCAGCAGCCAAGACGCAGCGGGGAAGGGGACCCAGTACTTC
CDR3: CASSQDAAGKGTQYF
D: TRBD2
V: TRBV3-1
size: NA
J: TRBJ2-5

DNA: TGCGCCAGCAGCCAAACCCACAATGAGCAGTTCTTC
CDR3: CASSQTHNEQFF
D: NA
V: TRBV4-1
size: few
J: TRBJ2-1

DNA: TGTGCCATCAGTGGCCAGGGTCCCTCCCACTATGGCTACACCTTC
CDR3: CAISGQGPSHYGYTF
D: NA
V: TRBV10-3
size: NA
J: TRBJ1-2

DNA: TGTGCCAGCAGATCAGGGGGTCAGCCCCAGCATTTT
CDR3: CASRSGGQPQHF
D: TRBD1
V: TRBV12-3/TRBV12-4
size: NA
J: TRBJ1-5

DNA: TGTGCCAGCAGCCTTTGGGTGGCAGGGGGTGGAGATACGCAGTATTTT
CDR3: CASSLWVAGGGDTQYF
D: TRBD1
V: TRBV12-3/TRBV12-4
size: NA
J: TRBJ2-3

DNA: TGTGCCAGCAGCCTTGACATTCTGACCGGCAAAAACATTCAGTACTTC
CDR3: CASSLDILTGKNIQYF
D: NA
V: TRBV7-9
size: NA
J: TRBJ2-4

DNA: TGTGCCAGCGCGGGCGAGGGGGGCTCACCCCTCCACTTT
CDR3: CASAGEGGSPLHF
D: NA
V: TRBV6-4
size: few
J: TRBJ1-6

DNA: TGTGCCTGCAGGGACAGGGATGGAGGCTACACCTTC
CDR3: CACRDRDGGYTF
D: TRBD1
V: TRBV6-5
size: NA
J: TRBJ1-2

DNA: TGCAGTGCTAGATTTACCTTGGGCGGCGGTCCCTACGAGCAGTACTTC
CDR3: CSARFTLGGGPYEQYF
D: NA
V: TRBV20-1
size: few
J: TRBJ2-7

DNA: TGTGCCAGCAGCTTAGCGCTAGCGGGGTTGCTCTACAATGAGCAGTTCTTC
CDR3: CASSLALAGLLYNEQFF
D: TRBD2
V: TRBV7-9
size: NA
J: TRBJ2-1

DNA: TGCGCCAGCAGCCAAGATTCGGGGGAACTATACAATGAGCAGTTCTTC
CDR3: CASSQDSGELYNEQFF
D: NA
V: TRBV4-1
size: NA
J: TRBJ2-1

DNA: TGTGCCAGCAGTGAGACAGGGAATGGCTACACCTTC
CDR3: CASSETGNGYTF
D: TRBD1
V: TRBV6-6
size: NA
J: TRBJ1-2

DNA: TGCGCCAGCAGCCGACAGGGGGCCGCAGATACGCAGTATTTT
CDR3: CASSRQGAADTQYF
D: TRBD1
V: TRBV5-1
size: few
J: TRBJ2-3

DNA: TGCGCCAGCAGCGCCCGGTCGGGTGGGGATGAGCAGTTCTTC
CDR3: CASSARSGGDEQFF
D: NA
V: TRBV5-1
size: few
J: TRBJ2-1

DNA: TGCAGCGTGGAACCGGGACTAGCTGCGAATGAGCAGTTCTTC
CDR3: CSVEPGLAANEQFF
D: TRBD2
V: TRBV29-1
size: NA
J: TRBJ2-1

DNA: TGTGCCAGCAGCCCTAGACTAGCGGGGGGGCAGGAGACCCAGTACTTC
CDR3: CASSPRLAGGQETQYF
D: TRBD2
V: TRBV7-9
size: few
J: TRBJ2-5

DNA: TGTGCCAGCAGTTCCGGGGGAGGGTTCCACGAGCAGTACTTC
CDR3: CASSSGGGFHEQYF
D: TRBD2
V: TRBV12-3/TRBV12-4
size: NA
J: TRBJ2-7

DNA: TGCGCCAGCAGCCAGTCGGGACTAGGGGGGGAGACCCAGTACTTC
CDR3: CASSQSGLGGETQYF
D: TRBD2
V: TRBV4-1
size: few
J: TRBJ2-5

DNA: TGTGCCAGCAGGGAAACAGGGAGCTCACCCCTCCACTTT
CDR3: CASRETGSSPLHF
D: NA
V: TRBV12-3/TRBV12-4
size: NA
J: TRBJ1-6

DNA: TGCGCCAGCGGGTCCGGGGGACTCGCCGGCAATGAGCAGTTCTTC
CDR3: CASGSGGLAGNEQFF
D: NA
V: TRBV4-1
size: NA
J: TRBJ2-1

DNA: TGTGCCATCAGGGAAGCGGGCCACCCCGCAGATACGCAGTATTTT
CDR3: CAIREAGHPADTQYF
D: NA
V: TRBV10-3
size: few
J: TRBJ2-3

DNA: TGTGCCAGCAGCTTGGATTGGGGCGCGGCAGAACAAGAGACCCAGTACTTC
CDR3: CASSLDWGAAEQETQYF
D: NA
V: TRBV5-4
size: few
J: TRBJ2-5

DNA: TGCAGTGCCAGGGTAGCTAGCAGCGAGACCCAGTACTTC
CDR3: CSARVASSETQYF
D: NA
V: TRBV20-1
size: few
J: TRBJ2-5

DNA: TGTGCCAGCAGCTTCCGGGATACCCCGAACACTGAAGCTTTCTTT
CDR3: CASSFRDTPNTEAFF
D: NA
V: TRBV5-8
size: few
J: TRBJ1-1

DNA: TGTGCCAGCAGTTACTCGGGACAGGGGGCGGATTACGAGCAGTACTTC
CDR3: CASSYSGQGADYEQYF
D: TRBD1
V: TRBV6-6
size: NA
J: TRBJ2-7